The 4 T cell receptor beta chains reported below all come from one sample, sequenced in a study of CD8+ T cells in alopecia areata. Indicated treatment: oral pan-JAK inhibitor, 5-10 mg twice daily. Following extraction, RNA underwent reverse transcription to cDNA, which served as the sequencing template. Using immunoSEQ multiplex PCR, the repertoire was profiled, and TCRdb retains in-frame clones only, with some absent. The sample contains about 270,000 clones, 60% of which appear only once. The specimen comprised CD4+ T cells sorted from blood, sampled at approximately week 52, from a patient treated with tofacitinib. The receptors stem from a human donor with alopecia areata.

The V call is TRBV2, the J call TRBJ2-7; D is ambiguous. V shed 3 bases and J shed 5 bases, with 11 bases lying between them. Germline CDR1 reads SNHLY; CDR2 reads FYNNEI. The length of the CDR3 is 13 residues. CDR3 coding DNA: TGTGCCAGCAGTGATGAGGCGTGGGACGAGCAGTACTTC. Translating gives CASSDEAWDEQYF.

As regards this clone: The same CDR3 also results from other DNA sequences found in this sample. This rearrangement joins TRBV29-1 to TRBJ2-7; 7 bases are a match to TRBD1. The V gene end was trimmed by 6 bases and the J gene end by 0 bases; junction bases not matched to a gene: 5. Germline V lookup: CDR1 SQVTM, CDR2 ANQGSEA. The CDR3 is made up of 13 amino acids. CDR3 nucleotide sequence: TGCAGCGTGGGACAGCTGAGCTCCTACGAGCAGTACTTC. It yields the protein CSVGQLSSYEQYF.

Remarks on this clone: Other DNA sequences of this sample code for an identical CDR3. This sequence joins TRBV18 and TRBJ1-5; D uncertain. The germline V and J ends were trimmed by 5 bases and 2 bases, with 7 bases remaining between them. This CDR3 spans 13 amino acids. Germline V gene sequence: CDR1 KGHSH, CDR2 LQKENI. CDR3 DNA: TGTGCCAGCTCAGGGCAGGGCAATCAGCCCCAGCATTTT. Its translation is CASSGQGNQPQHF.

The J gene is TRBJ1-6, the V gene TRBV30; D perhaps matches TRBD1 (5 bases). This CDR3 is built from 16 residues. Germline V gene sequence: CDR1 GTSNPN, CDR2 SVGIG (reference sequence). V lost 3 bases and J 12 bases, leaving 24 bases between the germline ends. DNA for the CDR3: TGTGCCTGGAGGAAATGGGGGGGACGGATGGGAGGACCCCTCCACTTT. Translating it yields CAWRKWGGRMGGPLHF.